The rows below give T cell receptor beta chains drawn from one sample of a study of CD8 T cells in ankylosing spondylitis. TCRdb re-derived calls from the 5' RACE reads in MiXCR, one entry per CDR3 protein. The sample shows around 130,000 distinct CDR3 sequences, 17% of them seen only once. Sequencing was done on a sample of blood, either unsorted or a sorted T cell fraction (not recorded which). All receptors derive from a male donor with ankylosing spondylitis. Both conserved end residues are part of each CDR3. A D gene is named only where the DNA matches it firmly. Clone size is shown for a subset of rows, as once, few, many or a class of expanded clone.

length	V	D	J	size	DNA	CDR3
14	TRBV7-9	.	TRBJ2-3	.	TGTGCCAGCAGCGTAGCGGTACATGCAGATACGCAGTATTTT	CASSVAVHADTQYF
15	TRBV6-1	TRBD2	TRBJ2-3	.	TGTGCCAGCAGCCCCGGGACTAGCTTTGCAGATACGCAGTATTTT	CASSPGTSFADTQYF
20	TRBV12-3/TRBV12-4	TRBD2	TRBJ2-5	few	TGTGCCAGCAGTTTTAAAGCGGCGGGACTAGCGGTATGGGTGGAAGAGACCCAGTACTTC	CASSFKAAGLAVWVEETQYF
16	TRBV27	TRBD2	TRBJ2-1	.	TGTGCCAGCAGTTCAGGCGGGACTAGAAAATGGAATGAGCAGTTCTTC	CASSSGGTRKWNEQFF
15	TRBV20-1	TRBD2	TRBJ2-7	.	TGCAGTGCTAGAGGGTCGACTAGCGGGAGGAACGAGCAGTACTTC	CSARGSTSGRNEQYF
13	TRBV2	TRBD2	TRBJ2-7	few	TGTGCCATCTCGGGAGGGCCCCGAAAAGAGCAGTACTTC	CAISGGPRKEQYF
14	TRBV20-1	.	TRBJ2-2	few	TGCAGTGCACTAACAGGGTGGAACACCGGGGAGCTGTTTTTT	CSALTGWNTGELFF
16	TRBV12-3/TRBV12-4	TRBD1	TRBJ1-1	.	TGTGCCAGCAGTCCGAACCCACAGGGGATTTACACTGAAGCTTTCTTT	CASSPNPQGIYTEAFF
15	TRBV7-9	.	TRBJ2-3	.	TGTGCCAGCAGCTTAGCGCAGGGCAGCACAGATACGCAGTATTTT	CASSLAQGSTDTQYF
16	TRBV11-2	TRBD1	TRBJ1-1	.	TGTGCCAGCAGCTTAGATTGGACAGGTGTAGGGACTGAAGCTTTCTTT	CASSLDWTGVGTEAFF
14	TRBV27	TRBD1	TRBJ1-5	.	TGTGCCAGCAGTTCAGGGGGTTACGGTCAGCCCCAGCATTTT	CASSSGGYGQPQHF
15	TRBV7-2	TRBD1	TRBJ2-7	.	TGTGCCAGCAGCTCCCGGGACAGGGCTCCCAACGAGCAGTACTTC	CASSSRDRAPNEQYF
14	TRBV29-1	TRBD2	TRBJ2-3	.	TGCAGCGTTGGAGGCGGGAGCTTATTTGATACGCAGTATTTT	CSVGGGSLFDTQYF
15	TRBV27	TRBD2	TRBJ2-1	.	TGTGCCAGCAGTTTAGGCGCGGGAGGCTACAATGAGCAGTTCTTC	CASSLGAGGYNEQFF
12	TRBV6-2/TRBV6-3	.	TRBJ2-7	.	TGTGCCAGCAGTCTCGCCGTGGCCGAGCAGTACTTC	CASSLAVAEQYF
15	TRBV4-1	TRBD2	TRBJ2-7	few	TGCGCCAGCAGCCGAGGGACTAGCAGCTCCTACGAGCAGTACTTC	CASSRGTSSSYEQYF
13	TRBV4-3	.	TRBJ2-4	.	TGCGCCAGCAGCCAGACGTCTGGGGACATTCAGTACTTC	CASSQTSGDIQYF
19	TRBV10-1	TRBD2	TRBJ2-4	few	TGCGCCAGCAGAGCCGGGACTAGCGGGAGGGTCGAGGCCAAAAACATTCAGTACTTC	CASRAGTSGRVEAKNIQYF
13	TRBV29-1	TRBD2	TRBJ2-1	few	TGCAGCGTTGGACTAGCGACCGACAATGAGCAGTTCTTC	CSVGLATDNEQFF
15	TRBV9	TRBD2	TRBJ2-1	few	TGTGCCAGCAGCGCAACTAGCGGGGTTTCCAATGAGCAGTTCTTC	CASSATSGVSNEQFF
11	TRBV9	.	TRBJ2-1	few	TGTGCCAGGAGACTGTACAATGAGCAGTTCTTC	CARRLYNEQFF
14	TRBV18	.	TRBJ1-1	.	TGTGCCAGCTCACCAGGGGGGCACAGCACTGAAGCTTTCTTT	CASSPGGHSTEAFF
15	TRBV9	TRBD1	TRBJ2-7	.	TGTGCCAGCAGCGTAGCTGGGACAGGGCCCTACGAGCAGTACTTC	CASSVAGTGPYEQYF
14	TRBV28	.	TRBJ2-7	.	TGTGCCAGCAGTGGCCGGGACAACTCCTACGAGCAGTACTTC	CASSGRDNSYEQYF
15	TRBV3-1	.	TRBJ1-1	few	TGTGCCAGCAGCCAAGATGTTTGGGGGGACACTGAAGCTTTCTTT	CASSQDVWGDTEAFF
15	TRBV7-9	TRBD2	TRBJ2-1	few	TGTGCCAGCAGCCAAAGCGGGAGGCCTTACAATGAGCAGTTCTTC	CASSQSGRPYNEQFF
15	TRBV5-5	.	TRBJ2-3	few	TGTGCCAGCTGGGTAGGACCCTTCGGCACAGATACGCAGTATTTT	CASWVGPFGTDTQYF
14	TRBV15	.	TRBJ1-2	few	TGTGCCACCAGTGGCCTTACACAGAACTATGGCTACACCTTC	CATSGLTQNYGYTF
14	TRBV9	.	TRBJ2-1	.	TGTGCCAGCAGCGTAGCGACAGACAACGATGAGCAGTTCTTC	CASSVATDNDEQFF
15	TRBV28	.	TRBJ1-1	.	TGTGCCAGCAGTTTATGGGGGACGGCGGGGAAGGAAGCTTTCTTT	CASSLWGTAGKEAFF
14	TRBV27	TRBD2	TRBJ2-1	.	TGTGCCAGCAGTAACACCGCCGGGGGGAATGAGCAGTTCTTC	CASSNTAGGNEQFF
15	TRBV6-1	TRBD2	TRBJ2-7	.	TGTGCCAGCAGTGAAGTAAGCGGGAGCAGCTACGAGCAGTACTTC	CASSEVSGSSYEQYF
12	TRBV7-9	.	TRBJ2-1	few	TGTGCCAGCAGCCCCGGTAGTAATGAGCAGTTCTTC	CASSPGSNEQFF
13	TRBV29-1	.	TRBJ2-1	many	TGCAGCGCAAGAGGAAAGGCCTACAATGAGCAGTTCTTC	CSARGKAYNEQFF
17	TRBV9	TRBD1	TRBJ1-3	.	TGTGCCAGCAGCCTCACCAGGGGGCCGAGCTCTGGAAACACCATATATTTT	CASSLTRGPSSGNTIYF
12	TRBV20-1	.	TRBJ2-7	few	TGCAGTGCTAGAGATACGGGGGACCTGCAGTACTTC	CSARDTGDLQYF
18	TRBV4-3	TRBD2	TRBJ2-1	few	TGCGCCAGCAGCCAAGGGACTAGCGGGAGGGCCCTCTACAATGAGCAGTTCTTC	CASSQGTSGRALYNEQFF